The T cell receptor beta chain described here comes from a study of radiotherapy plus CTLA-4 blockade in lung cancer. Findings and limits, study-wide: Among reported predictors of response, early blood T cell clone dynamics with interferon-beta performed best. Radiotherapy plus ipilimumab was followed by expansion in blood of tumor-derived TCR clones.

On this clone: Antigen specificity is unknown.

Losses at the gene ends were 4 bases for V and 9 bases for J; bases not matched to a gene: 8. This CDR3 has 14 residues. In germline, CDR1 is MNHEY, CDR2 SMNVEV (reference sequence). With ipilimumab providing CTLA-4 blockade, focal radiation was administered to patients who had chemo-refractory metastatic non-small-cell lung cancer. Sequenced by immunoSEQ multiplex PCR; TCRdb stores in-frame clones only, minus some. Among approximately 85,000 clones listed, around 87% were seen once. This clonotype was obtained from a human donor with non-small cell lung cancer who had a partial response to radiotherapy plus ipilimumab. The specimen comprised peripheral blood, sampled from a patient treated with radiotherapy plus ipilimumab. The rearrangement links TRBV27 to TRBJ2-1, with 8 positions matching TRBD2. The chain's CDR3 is CASSSSGLAVEQFF. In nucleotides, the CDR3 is TGTGCCAGCAGTTCCAGCGGACTAGCCGTTGAGCAGTTCTTC.